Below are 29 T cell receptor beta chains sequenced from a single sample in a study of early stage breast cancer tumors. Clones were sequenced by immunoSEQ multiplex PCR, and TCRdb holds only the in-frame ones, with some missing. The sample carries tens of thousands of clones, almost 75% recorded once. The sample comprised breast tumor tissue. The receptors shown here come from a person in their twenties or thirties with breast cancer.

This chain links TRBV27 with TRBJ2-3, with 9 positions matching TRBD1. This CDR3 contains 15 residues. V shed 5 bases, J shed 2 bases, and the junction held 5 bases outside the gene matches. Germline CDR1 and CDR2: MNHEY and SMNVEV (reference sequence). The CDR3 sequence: CASSVRTGATDTQYF. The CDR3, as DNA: TGTGCCAGCAGTGTCAGGACAGGGGCCACAGATACGCAGTATTTT.

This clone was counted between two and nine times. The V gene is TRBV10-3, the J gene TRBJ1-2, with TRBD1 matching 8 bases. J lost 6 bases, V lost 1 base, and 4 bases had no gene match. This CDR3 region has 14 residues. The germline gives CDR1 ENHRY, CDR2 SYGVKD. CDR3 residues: CAISELGQGDGYTF. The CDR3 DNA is TGTGCCATCAGTGAGTTAGGACAGGGAGATGGCTACACCTTC.

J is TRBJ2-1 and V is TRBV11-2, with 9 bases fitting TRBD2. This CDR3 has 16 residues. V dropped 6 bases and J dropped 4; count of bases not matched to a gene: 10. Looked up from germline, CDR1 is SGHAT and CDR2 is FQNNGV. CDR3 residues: CASSSSGLALYNEQFF. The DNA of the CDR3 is TGTGCCAGCAGTTCTTCCGGACTAGCGTTGTACAATGAGCAGTTCTTC.

The CDR3 loop reads CASSTGRQGKEYF. Written as DNA, the CDR3 is TGCGCCAGCAGCACAGGCAGACAGGGTAAAGAGTACTTC. The chain employs TRBV5-1 and TRBJ2-7, with 7 bases aligning to TRBD1. Germline CDR1 SGHRS, CDR2 YFSETQ. The length of the CDR3 is 13 residues. V shed 4 bases and J 11 bases; nucleotides not matched to a gene: 12.

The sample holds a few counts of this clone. The CDR3 coding sequence is TGTGCCTGGAGTTTGGAGGGGCTGAGAAACACCATATATTTT. As protein: CAWSLEGLRNTIYF. The rearrangement links TRBV30 to TRBJ1-3; D may be TRBD1 (5 bases). Trimming stripped 2 bases from V and 5 bases from J, with 13 bases between. The CDR3 is made up of 14 amino acids. Germline V gives CDR1 GTSNPN, CDR2 SVGIG (reference sequence).

DNA for the CDR3: TGCGCCAGCAGCTTTCAGCCTAGCGGTGACACAGATACGCAGTATTTT. Translating gives CASSFQPSGDTDTQYF. This chain links TRBV5-1 with TRBJ2-3; 7 nucleotides agree with TRBD2. Losses at the gene ends were 2 bases for V and 2 bases for J; bases not matched to a gene: 8. Germline assignment: CDR1 SGHRS and CDR2 YFSETQ. CDR3 length: 16 amino acids.

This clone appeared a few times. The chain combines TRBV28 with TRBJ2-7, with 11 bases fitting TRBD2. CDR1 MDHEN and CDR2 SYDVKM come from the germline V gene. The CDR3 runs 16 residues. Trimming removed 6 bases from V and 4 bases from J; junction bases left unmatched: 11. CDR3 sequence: CASSRHTSGSVYEQYF. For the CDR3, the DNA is TGTGCCAGCAGCCGTCACACTAGCGGGAGCGTATACGAGCAGTACTTC.

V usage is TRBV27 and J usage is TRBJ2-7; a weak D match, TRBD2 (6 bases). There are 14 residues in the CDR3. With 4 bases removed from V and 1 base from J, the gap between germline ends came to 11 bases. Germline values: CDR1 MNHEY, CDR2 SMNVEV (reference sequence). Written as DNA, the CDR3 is TGTGCCAGCAGTTGGAGGGGTTCGTCCTACGAGCAGTACTTC. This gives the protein CASSWRGSSYEQYF.

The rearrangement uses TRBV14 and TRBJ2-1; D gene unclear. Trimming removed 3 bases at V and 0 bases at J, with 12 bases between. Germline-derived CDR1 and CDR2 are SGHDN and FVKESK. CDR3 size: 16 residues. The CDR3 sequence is CASSHHLSSSYNEQFF. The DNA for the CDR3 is TGTGCCAGCAGCCATCACCTTTCGAGCTCCTACAATGAGCAGTTCTTC.

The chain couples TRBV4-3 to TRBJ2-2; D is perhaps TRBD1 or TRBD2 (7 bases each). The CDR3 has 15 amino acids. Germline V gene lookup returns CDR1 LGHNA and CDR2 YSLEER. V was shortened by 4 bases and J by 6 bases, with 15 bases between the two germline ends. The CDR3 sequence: CASSPQGGEAGELFF. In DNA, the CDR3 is TGCGCCAGCAGCCCCCAGGGGGGGGAGGCCGGGGAGCTGTTTTTT.

The CDR3: CASSYDSGRRNTEAFF. The DNA for the CDR3 is TGTGCCAGCAGTTACGACTCGGGACGGAGGAATACTGAAGCTTTCTTT. The rearrangement links TRBV6-5 to TRBJ1-1; perhaps TRBD1 as D (5 bases). This CDR3 is built from 16 residues. The V gene lost 2 bases and the J gene lost 5 bases, with 18 bases spanning the gap. In germline, CDR1 is MNHEY, CDR2 SVGAGI.

CDR3 sequence reads: CSVRGTGTTNEKLFF. CDR3 DNA sequence: TGCAGCGTCCGCGGGACAGGGACAACTAATGAAAAACTGTTTTTT. The chain joins TRBV29-1 to TRBJ1-4, with 9 bases lining up with TRBD1. Germline trimming cut 6 bases from V and 0 bases from J; bases unmatched to any gene: 5. Germline CDR1 SQVTM, CDR2 ANQGSEA. The CDR3 extends over 15 amino acids.

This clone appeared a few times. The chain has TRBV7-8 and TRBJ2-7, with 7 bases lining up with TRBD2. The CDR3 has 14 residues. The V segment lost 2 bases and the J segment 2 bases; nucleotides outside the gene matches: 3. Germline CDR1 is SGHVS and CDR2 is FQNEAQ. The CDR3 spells CASSLRGVPYEQYF. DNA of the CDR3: TGTGCCAGCAGCTTACGGGGGGTTCCCTACGAGCAGTACTTC.

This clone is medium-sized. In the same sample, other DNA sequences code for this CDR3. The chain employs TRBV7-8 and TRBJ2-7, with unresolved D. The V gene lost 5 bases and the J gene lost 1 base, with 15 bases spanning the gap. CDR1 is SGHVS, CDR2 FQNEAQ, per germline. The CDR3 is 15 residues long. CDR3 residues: CASSLYQGPSYEQYF. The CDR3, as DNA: TGTGCCAGCAGCCTATATCAAGGTCCTTCCTACGAGCAGTACTTC. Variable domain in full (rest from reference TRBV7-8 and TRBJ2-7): GAGVSQSPRYKVAKRGQDVALRCDPISGHVSLFWYQQALGQGPEFLTYFQNEAQLDKSGLPSDRFFAERPEGSVSTLKIQRTQQEDSAVYLCASSLYQGPSYEQYFGPGTRLTVT.

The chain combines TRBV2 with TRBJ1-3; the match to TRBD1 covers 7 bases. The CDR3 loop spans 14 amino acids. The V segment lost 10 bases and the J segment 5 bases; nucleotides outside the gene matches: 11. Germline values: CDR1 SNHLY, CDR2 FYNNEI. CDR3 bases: TGTGCCACCCCTCGGGACAGCCACCGAAACACCATATATTTT. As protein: CATPRDSHRNTIYF.

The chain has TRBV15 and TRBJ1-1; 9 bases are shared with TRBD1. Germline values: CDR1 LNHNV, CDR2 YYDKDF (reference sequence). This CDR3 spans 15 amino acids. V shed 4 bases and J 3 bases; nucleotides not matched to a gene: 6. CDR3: CATSIRTGAHTEAFF. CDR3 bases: TGTGCCACCAGCATACGGACAGGGGCACACACTGAAGCTTTCTTT.

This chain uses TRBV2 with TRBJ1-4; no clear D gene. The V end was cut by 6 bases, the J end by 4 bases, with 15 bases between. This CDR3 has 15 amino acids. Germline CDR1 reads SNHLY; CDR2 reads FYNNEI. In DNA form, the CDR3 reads TGTGCCAGCAGCCTCATGGAGCAGGTTAATGAAAAACTGTTTTTT. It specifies CASSLMEQVNEKLFF.

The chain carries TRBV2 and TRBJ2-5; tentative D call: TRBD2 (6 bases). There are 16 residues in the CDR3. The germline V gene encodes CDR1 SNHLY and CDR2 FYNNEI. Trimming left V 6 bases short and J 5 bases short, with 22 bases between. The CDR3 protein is CASRPGLATLGETQYF. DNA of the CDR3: TGTGCCAGCAGACCAGGGCTAGCGACCCTGGGGGAGACCCAGTACTTC.

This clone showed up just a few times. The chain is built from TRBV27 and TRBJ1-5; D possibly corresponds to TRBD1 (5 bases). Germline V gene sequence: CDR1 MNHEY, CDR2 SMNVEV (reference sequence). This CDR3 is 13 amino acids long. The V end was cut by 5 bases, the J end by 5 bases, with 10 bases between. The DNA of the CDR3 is TGTGCCAGCAGTCCCCAGGGACATCAGCCCCAGCATTTT. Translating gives CASSPQGHQPQHF.

The CDR3 here is CASSLAAGAGGELFF. DNA of the CDR3: TGCGCCAGCAGCTTGGCAGCGGGAGCGGGCGGGGAGCTGTTTTTT. The J gene is TRBJ2-2, the V gene TRBV5-1; 8 positions match TRBD2. CDR1 is SGHRS, CDR2 YFSETQ, per germline. The CDR3 loop spans 15 amino acids. V dropped 0 bases and J dropped 7; count of bases not matched to a gene: 5.

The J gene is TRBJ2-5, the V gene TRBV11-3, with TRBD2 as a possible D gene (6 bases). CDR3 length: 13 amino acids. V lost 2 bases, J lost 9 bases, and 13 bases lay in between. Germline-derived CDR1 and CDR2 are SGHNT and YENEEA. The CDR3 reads CASSLTSLEPQYF. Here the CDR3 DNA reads TGTGCCAGCAGCTTAACTAGCCTGGAGCCCCAGTACTTC.

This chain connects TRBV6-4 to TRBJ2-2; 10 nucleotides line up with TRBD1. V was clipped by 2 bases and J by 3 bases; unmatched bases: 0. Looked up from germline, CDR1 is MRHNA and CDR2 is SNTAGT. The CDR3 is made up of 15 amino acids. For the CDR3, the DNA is TGTGCCAGCAGTGACGGACAGGGGGACACCGGGGAGCTGTTTTTT. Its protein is CASSDGQGDTGELFF.

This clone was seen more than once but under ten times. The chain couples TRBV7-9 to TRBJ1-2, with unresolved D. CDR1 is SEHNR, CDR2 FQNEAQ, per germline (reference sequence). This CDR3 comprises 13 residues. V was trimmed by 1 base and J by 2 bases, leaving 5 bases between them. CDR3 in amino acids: CASSLGINYGYTF. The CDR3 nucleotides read TGTGCCAGCAGCTTAGGGATCAACTATGGCTACACCTTC.

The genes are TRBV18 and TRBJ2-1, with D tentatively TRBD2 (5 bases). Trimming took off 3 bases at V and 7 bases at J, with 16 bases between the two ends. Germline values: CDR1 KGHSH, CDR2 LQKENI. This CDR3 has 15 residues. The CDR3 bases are TGTGCCAGCTCACCCTGGGTCGGGGATGGGAATGAGCAGTTCTTC. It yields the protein CASSPWVGDGNEQFF.

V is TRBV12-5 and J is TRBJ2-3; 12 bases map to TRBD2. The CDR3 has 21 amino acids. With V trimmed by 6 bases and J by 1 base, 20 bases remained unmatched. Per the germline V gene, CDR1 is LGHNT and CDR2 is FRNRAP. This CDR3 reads CASGDPIRTSGTFMGTDTQYF. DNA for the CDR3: TGTGCTAGTGGCGACCCCATCCGGACTAGCGGGACTTTCATGGGCACAGATACGCAGTATTTT.

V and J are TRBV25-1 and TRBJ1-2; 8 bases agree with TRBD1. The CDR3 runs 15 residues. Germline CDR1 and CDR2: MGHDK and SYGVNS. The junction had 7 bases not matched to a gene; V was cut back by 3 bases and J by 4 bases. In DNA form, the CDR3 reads TGTGCCAGCAGTGATCGACAGGGGCGGGGCTATGGCTACACCTTC. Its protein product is CASSDRQGRGYGYTF.

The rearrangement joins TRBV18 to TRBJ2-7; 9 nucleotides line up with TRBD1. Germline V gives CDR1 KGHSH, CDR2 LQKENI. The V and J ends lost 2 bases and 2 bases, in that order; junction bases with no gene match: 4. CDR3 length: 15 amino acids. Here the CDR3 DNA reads TGTGCCAGCTCACCATGGGGACAGGGCCCCTACGAGCAGTACTTC. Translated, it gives CASSPWGQGPYEQYF.

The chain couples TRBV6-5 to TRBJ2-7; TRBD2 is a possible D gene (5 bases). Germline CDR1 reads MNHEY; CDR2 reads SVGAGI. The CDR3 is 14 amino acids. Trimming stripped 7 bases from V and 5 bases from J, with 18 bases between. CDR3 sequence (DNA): TGTGCCAGCATAAAAGGAGGCCGACCCCACGAGCAGTACTTC. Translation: CASIKGGRPHEQYF.

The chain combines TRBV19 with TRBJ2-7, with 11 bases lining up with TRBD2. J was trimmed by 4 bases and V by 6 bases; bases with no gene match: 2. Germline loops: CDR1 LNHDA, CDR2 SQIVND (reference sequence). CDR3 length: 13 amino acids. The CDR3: CASSASGRYEQYF. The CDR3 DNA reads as TGTGCCAGTAGCGCTAGCGGGAGGTACGAGCAGTACTTC.